The 20 T cell receptor beta chains given below trace back to one sample, sequenced in a study of tumor and adjacent non-tumor tissue in lung cancer. RNA was extracted from bulk tissue without any cell sorting. The normal lung tissue was taken more than 3 cm from the tumor edge. The library came from three nested PCR rounds adapted from ARM-PCR protocols. TCRdb re-called the multiplex PCR reads with MiXCR, one entry per CDR3 protein. The table has tens of thousands of distinct CDR3 sequences, around 62% seen once. The specimen was distant non-tumor lung tissue. These receptor sequences come from a woman aged 35 to 49 with non-small cell lung cancer.

For this clonotype: Being one base from a much bigger clone, this may be a read error. The CDR3 region has the DNA TGTGCCAGCAGCGCACTAGCGGGAATGGATACGCAGTATTTT. This codes for CASSALAGMDTQYF. The V and J genes are TRBV7-3 and TRBJ2-3, with 10 bases identical to TRBD2. The germline V gene encodes CDR1 SGHTA and CDR2 FQGTGA. The length of the CDR3 is 14 residues. V gave up 5 bases and J gave up 6 bases; unmatched junction bases: 5.

Points on this clonotype: It is likely a read error, because the conserved phenylalanine at the end of the CDR3 is missing. No DNA is shown, since the ends of the CDR3 on it are uncertain; the CDR3 is the one TCRdb lists. The chain employs TRBV5-1 and TRBJ2-1; the D call TRBD2 from the table was never checked on the DNA. 15 amino acids form the CDR3, both terminal residues included. Germline V CDR1 and CDR2: SGHRS, YFSETQ. The chain's CDR3 is CAGRSGSYSYNERFL.

For this clonotype: A read error is possible here, since a much larger clone lies one base away. The rearrangement uses TRBV20-1 and TRBJ1-2, with D maybe TRBD1 (5 bases). Germline CDR1 reads DFQATT; CDR2 reads SNEGSKA (reference sequence). The CDR3 totals 13 residues. CDR3 coding DNA: TGCAGTGTTGTGGTACAGGCGAACTATAGCTACACCTTC. The encoded protein is CSVVVQANYSYTF.

As for this clonotype: A much larger clone lies a single base off, so this may be a read error. The chain has TRBV5-6 and TRBJ2-7; 9 nucleotides align to TRBD1. The J segment lost 5 bases and the V segment lost 0 bases, leaving 18 bases of the junction unmatched. CDR1 SGHDT and CDR2 YYEEEE come from the germline V gene. The CDR3 contains 19 residues. CDR3 nucleotide sequence: TGTGCCAGCAGCTTGGAGGTCCCGGGACAGGGAGCGCCGATCCACGAGCAGTACTTC. It yields the protein CASSLEVPGQGAPIHEQYF. The full variable domain, rest sourced from reference TRBV5-6 and TRBJ2-7, is DAGVTQSPTHLIKTRGQQVTLRCSPKSGHDTVSWYQQALGQGPQFIFQYYEEEERQRGNFPDRFSGHQFPNYSSELNVNALLLGDSALYLCASSLEVPGQGAPIHEQYFGPGTRLTVT.

This clonotype was counted only a few times. Just one base apart from a much larger clone, this may be a read error. The J gene is TRBJ1-1, the V gene TRBV6-5; 7 bases fit TRBD1. Looked up from germline, CDR1 is MNHEY and CDR2 is SVGAGI. The CDR3 has 14 residues. The CDR3 bases are TGTGCCTGCAGTTATGGGAGGGGGCGAGGTGAAGCTTTCTTT. This gives the protein CACSYGRGRGEAFF.

As regards this clonotype: In this CDR3 the conserved last residue, phenylalanine or tryptophan, is missing, so a read error is likely. This chain uses TRBV4-1 with TRBJ2-1; tentatively, D is TRBD1 (7 bases). CDR3 length: 14 amino acids. Germline CDR1 is MGHRA and CDR2 is YSYEKL. CDR3 nucleotides: TGCACCAGCACCACGACAGGGCGGGGCAATGAGCAGTTCTCC. Its translation: CTSTTTGRGNEQFS.

Of note for this clonotype: One end of the junction does not line up with germline, which may come from a read error. The chain employs TRBV11-2 and TRBJ2-1, with TRBD2 as a possible D gene (6 bases). CDR1 SGHAT and CDR2 FQNNGV come from the germline V gene. There are 15 residues in the CDR3. As DNA, the CDR3 is TGTGTCAGCAGCTTAGATCCCGGTGGGGGGATTGAGCAGTTCTTC. Residues: CVSSLDPGGGIEQFF.

This clonotype was found many times. The chain uses TRBV29-1 and TRBJ2-5, with D possibly TRBD2 on 5 matching bases. Trimming pared 3 bases from V and 2 bases from J, leaving 22 bases between. Germline V lookup: CDR1 SQVTM, CDR2 ANQGSEA. This CDR3 region has 17 residues. Here the CDR3 reads CSVERASWGASQETQYF. DNA for the CDR3: TGCAGCGTTGAGCGGGCCTCCTGGGGAGCGTCACAAGAGACCCAGTACTTC.

This clonotype was picked up many times. V and J are TRBV20-1 and TRBJ2-3, with TRBD1 as a possible D gene (5 bases). This CDR3 has 13 residues. The germline V and J ends were trimmed by 1 base and 4 bases, with 9 bases remaining between them. Germline assignment: CDR1 DFQATT and CDR2 SNEGSKA (reference sequence). CDR3 amino acids: CSARVVGADTQYF. DNA of the CDR3: TGCAGTGCTAGAGTAGTAGGGGCAGATACGCAGTATTTT.

This clonotype was seen more than once but under ten times. The V call is TRBV9, the J call TRBJ1-3; D is uncertain. Deletions cut 4 bases from V and 0 bases from J, with 11 bases between. The germline CDR1 and CDR2 sequences are SGDLS and YYNGEE. This CDR3 is 15 amino acids long. Here the CDR3 DNA reads TGTGCCAGCAGCTTCCGAGAAAGCTCTGGAAACACCATATATTTT. This sequence encodes CASSFRESSGNTIYF.

A word on this clonotype: One end of the junction does not line up with germline, which may come from a read error. The V call is TRBV6-6, the J call TRBJ1-5, with 11 bases fitting TRBD1. From germline, CDR1 is MNHNY and CDR2 SVGAGI (reference sequence). The CDR3 is 16 amino acids. CDR3 amino acids: CPSRQTGQGAVQPQHF. Written as DNA, the CDR3 is TGTCCCAGCAGGCAAACTGGACAGGGGGCCGTTCAGCCCCAGCATTTT.

This clonotype has more than one count but fewer than ten. A read error may explain this, as a much larger clone is one base away. The genes are TRBV6-6 and TRBJ2-3; D may be TRBD2 (6 bases). CDR3 length equals 16 residues. In germline, CDR1 is MNHNY, CDR2 SVGAGI (reference sequence). Trimming removed 11 bases at V and 2 bases at J, with 23 bases between. CDR3 residues: CAAYSRDGGDTDTQYF. CDR3 sequence (DNA): TGTGCCGCCTACTCGCGGGATGGGGGTGACACAGATACGCAGTATTTT.

There are many counts of this clonotype. The chain links TRBV4-1 to TRBJ1-1, with 11 positions matching TRBD1. The CDR3 is 21 amino acids. Germline CDR1 and CDR2: MGHRA and YSYEKL. The J segment lost 5 bases and the V segment lost 2 bases, leaving 22 bases of the junction unmatched. The CDR3 sequence is CASSQKSLKSGQGDVRTEAFF. In DNA form, the CDR3 reads TGCGCCAGCAGCCAAAAAAGCCTAAAATCGGGACAGGGGGATGTTCGGACTGAAGCTTTCTTT.

Of note for this clonotype: Without the conserved terminal phenylalanine or tryptophan, this CDR3 likely stems from a read error. V usage is TRBV7-9 and J usage is TRBJ2-3; 9 bases align to TRBD1. This CDR3 is 16 amino acids long. The germline CDR1 and CDR2 sequences are SEHNR and FQNEAQ (reference sequence). The CDR3 DNA sequence: TGTACCAGCAGCTTACTGGGACAGGGAGTCACAGATACGCAGTATTTA. This gives the protein CTSSLLGQGVTDTQYL.

Turning to this clonotype: One end of the junction does not line up with germline, which may come from a read error. This chain connects TRBV6-2 or TRBV6-3 to TRBJ2-7, with unresolved D. The CDR3 covers 16 residues. Looked up from germline, CDR1 is MNHEY and CDR2 is SVGEGT. The CDR3 protein is CASSYSSVSMSGEQYF. The CDR3 DNA reads as TGTGCCAGTAGTTACTCGTCAGTGTCTATGAGTGGCGAGCAGTACTTC.

Only a few counts were recorded for this clonotype. This rearrangement joins TRBV24-1 to TRBJ2-1; 11 bases are shared with TRBD2. V lost 4 bases and J lost 10; bases outside the gene matches: 8. The CDR3 spans 15 residues. Germline V lookup: CDR1 KGHDR, CDR2 SFDVKD. CDR3 DNA sequence: TGTGCCACCAGTGAACTTAGCGGGGGGGCCCACGAGCAGTTCTTC. Its protein is CATSELSGGAHEQFF.

Details on this clonotype: An end of the junction differs from the germline gene, which may be a read error. This chain joins TRBV2 and TRBJ1-6, with D perhaps matching TRBD1 (6 bases). This CDR3 is built from 14 residues. Germline CDR1 and CDR2: SNHLY and FYNNEI. CDR3 in amino acids: CASSGQGSNSPFHF. The CDR3 bases are TGTGCCAGCAGTGGGCAGGGGAGTAATTCACCCTTCCACTTT.

To note about this clonotype: No conserved phenylalanine or tryptophan ends this CDR3, so it is likely a read error. The chain couples TRBV6-2 or TRBV6-3 to TRBJ1-1; D unresolved. Deletions cut 8 bases from V and 4 bases from J, with 11 bases between. Germline V lookup: CDR1 MNHEY, CDR2 SVGEGT. The CDR3 runs to 12 residues. In nucleotides, the CDR3 is TGTGCCAGCGTGGCTGGGAGCACTGAAGCTTTCTCT. Amino acid sequence: CASVAGSTEAFS.

To note about this clonotype: With a much larger clone just one base away, this may be a read error. J is TRBJ2-7 and V is TRBV6-1, with 10 bases identical to TRBD2. The germline V gene has CDR1 MNHNS and CDR2 SASEGT. The length of the CDR3 is 15 residues. The CDR3 DNA sequence: TGTGCCAACAGTCAATCTAGCGGGGGACCATACGAGCAGTACTTC. Protein: CANSQSSGGPYEQYF.

Regarding this clonotype: Relative to the germline gene, one junction end is altered; a read error may explain this. The chain uses TRBV6-6 and TRBJ1-3; D is uncertain. The CDR3 totals 11 residues. Germline-derived CDR1 and CDR2 are MNHNY and SVGAGI (reference sequence). CDR3 nucleotide sequence: TGCGCCAGCGCTGAGGGAAGCACCATATATTTT. As protein: CASAEGSTIYF.